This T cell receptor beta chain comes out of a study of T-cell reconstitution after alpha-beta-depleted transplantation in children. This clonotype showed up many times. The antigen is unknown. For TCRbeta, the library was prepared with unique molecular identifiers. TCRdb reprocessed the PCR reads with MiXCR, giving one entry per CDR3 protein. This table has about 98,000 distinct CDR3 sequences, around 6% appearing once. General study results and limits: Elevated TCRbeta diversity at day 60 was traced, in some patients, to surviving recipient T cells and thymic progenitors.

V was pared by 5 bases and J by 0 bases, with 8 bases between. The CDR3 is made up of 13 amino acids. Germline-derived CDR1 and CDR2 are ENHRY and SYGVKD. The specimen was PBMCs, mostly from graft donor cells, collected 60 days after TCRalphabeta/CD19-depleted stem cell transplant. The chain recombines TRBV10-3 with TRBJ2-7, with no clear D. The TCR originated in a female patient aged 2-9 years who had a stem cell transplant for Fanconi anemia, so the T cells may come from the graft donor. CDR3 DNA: TGTGCCATCAGTTCCCAAAGCTCCTACGAGCAGTACTTC. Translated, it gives CAISSQSSYEQYF.